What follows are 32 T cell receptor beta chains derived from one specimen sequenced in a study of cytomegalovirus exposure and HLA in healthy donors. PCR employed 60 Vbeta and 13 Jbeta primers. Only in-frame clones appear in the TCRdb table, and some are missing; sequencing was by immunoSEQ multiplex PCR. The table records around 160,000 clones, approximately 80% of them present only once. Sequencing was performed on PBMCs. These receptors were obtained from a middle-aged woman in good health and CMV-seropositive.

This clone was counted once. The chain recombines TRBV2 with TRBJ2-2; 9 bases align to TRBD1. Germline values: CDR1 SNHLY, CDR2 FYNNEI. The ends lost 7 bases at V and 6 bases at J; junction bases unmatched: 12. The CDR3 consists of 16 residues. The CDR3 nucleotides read TGTGCCAGCAAACCCCCGGGACAGGGAGGCCCCGGGGAGCTGTTTTTT. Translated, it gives CASKPPGQGGPGELFF.

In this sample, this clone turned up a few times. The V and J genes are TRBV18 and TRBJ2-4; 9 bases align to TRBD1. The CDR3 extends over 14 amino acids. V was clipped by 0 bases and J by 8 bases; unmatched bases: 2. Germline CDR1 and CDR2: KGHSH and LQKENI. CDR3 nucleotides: TGTGCCAGCTCACCACCGGGACAGGGCGACATTCAGTACTTC. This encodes CASSPPGQGDIQYF.

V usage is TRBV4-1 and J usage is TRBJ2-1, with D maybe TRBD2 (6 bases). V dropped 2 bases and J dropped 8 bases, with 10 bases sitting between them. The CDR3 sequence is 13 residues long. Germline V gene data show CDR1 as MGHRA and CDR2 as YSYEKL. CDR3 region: CASSQRTGDEQFF. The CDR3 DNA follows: TGCGCCAGCAGCCAACGAACGGGGGATGAGCAGTTCTTC.

The CDR3 protein is CASSEGPYGYTF. CDR3 DNA sequence: TGTGCCAGCAGTGAAGGGCCCTATGGCTACACCTTC. The rearrangement links TRBV2 to TRBJ1-2; no reliable D call. Trimming shortened V by 1 base and J by 4 bases, and 4 bases separated the two germline ends. The CDR3 is 12 amino acids. CDR1 and CDR2 from the germline V gene are SNHLY and FYNNEI.

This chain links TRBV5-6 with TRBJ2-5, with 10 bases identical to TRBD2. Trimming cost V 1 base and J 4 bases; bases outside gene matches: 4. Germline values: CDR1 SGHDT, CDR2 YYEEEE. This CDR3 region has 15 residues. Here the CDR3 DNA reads TGTGCCAGCAGCTTGTGGACTAGCGGCGGAGAGACCCAGTACTTC. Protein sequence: CASSLWTSGGETQYF.

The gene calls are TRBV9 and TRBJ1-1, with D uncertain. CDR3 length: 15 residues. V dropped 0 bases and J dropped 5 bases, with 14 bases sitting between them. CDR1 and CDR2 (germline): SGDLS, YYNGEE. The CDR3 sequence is CASSVGEGGWTEAFF. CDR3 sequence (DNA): TGTGCCAGCAGCGTAGGTGAGGGAGGTTGGACTGAAGCTTTCTTT.

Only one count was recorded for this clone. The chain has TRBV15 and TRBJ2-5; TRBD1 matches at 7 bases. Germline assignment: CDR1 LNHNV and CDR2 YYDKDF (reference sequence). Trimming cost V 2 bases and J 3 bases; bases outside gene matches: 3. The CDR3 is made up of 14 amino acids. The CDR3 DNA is TGTGCCACCAGCAGATCTACAGGGGAAGAGACCCAGTACTTC. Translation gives CATSRSTGEETQYF.

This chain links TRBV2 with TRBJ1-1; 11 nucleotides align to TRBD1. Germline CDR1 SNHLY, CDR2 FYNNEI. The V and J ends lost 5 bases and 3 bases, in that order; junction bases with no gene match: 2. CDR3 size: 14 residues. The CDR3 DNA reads TGTGCCAGCAGTCTGGACAGGGGGCACACTGAAGCTTTCTTT. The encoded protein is CASSLDRGHTEAFF.

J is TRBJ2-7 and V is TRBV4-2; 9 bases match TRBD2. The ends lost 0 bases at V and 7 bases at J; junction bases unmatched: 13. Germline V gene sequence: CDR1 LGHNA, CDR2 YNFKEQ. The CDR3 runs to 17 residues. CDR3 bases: TGTGCCAGCAGCCAAGAGGGCGTTAGCGGGAGTTTTGGGGAGCAGTACTTC. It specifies CASSQEGVSGSFGEQYF.

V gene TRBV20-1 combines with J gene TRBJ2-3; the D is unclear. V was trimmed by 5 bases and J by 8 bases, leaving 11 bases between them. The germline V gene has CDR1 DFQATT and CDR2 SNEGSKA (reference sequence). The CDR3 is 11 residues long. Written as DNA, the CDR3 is TGCAGTGCTGGTTCCTCCGGTACGCAGTATTTT. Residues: CSAGSSGTQYF.

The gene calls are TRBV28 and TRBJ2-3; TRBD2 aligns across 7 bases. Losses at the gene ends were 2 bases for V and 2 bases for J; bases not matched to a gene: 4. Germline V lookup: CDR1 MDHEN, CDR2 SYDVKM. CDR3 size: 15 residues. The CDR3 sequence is CASSLLAGDTDTQYF. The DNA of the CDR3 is TGTGCCAGCAGTTTACTTGCGGGGGACACAGATACGCAGTATTTT.

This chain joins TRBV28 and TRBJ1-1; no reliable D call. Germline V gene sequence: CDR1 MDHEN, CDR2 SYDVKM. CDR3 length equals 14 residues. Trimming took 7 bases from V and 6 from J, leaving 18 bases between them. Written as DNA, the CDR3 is TGTGCCAGCACTGAGGGAGGGTCGGGCGCTGAAGCTTTCTTT. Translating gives CASTEGGSGAEAFF.

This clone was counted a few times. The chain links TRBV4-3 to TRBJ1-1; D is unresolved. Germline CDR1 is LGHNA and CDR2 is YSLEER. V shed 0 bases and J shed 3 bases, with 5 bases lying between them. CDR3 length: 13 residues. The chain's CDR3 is CASSQEEDTEAFF. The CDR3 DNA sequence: TGCGCCAGCAGCCAAGAAGAGGACACTGAAGCTTTCTTT.

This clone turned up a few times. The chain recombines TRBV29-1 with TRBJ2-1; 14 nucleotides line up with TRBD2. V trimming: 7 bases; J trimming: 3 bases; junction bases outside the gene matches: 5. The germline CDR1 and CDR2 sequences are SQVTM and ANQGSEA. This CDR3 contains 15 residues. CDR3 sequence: CSAEGLAGVYNEQFF. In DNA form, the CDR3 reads TGCAGCGCCGAGGGACTAGCGGGGGTCTACAATGAGCAGTTCTTC.

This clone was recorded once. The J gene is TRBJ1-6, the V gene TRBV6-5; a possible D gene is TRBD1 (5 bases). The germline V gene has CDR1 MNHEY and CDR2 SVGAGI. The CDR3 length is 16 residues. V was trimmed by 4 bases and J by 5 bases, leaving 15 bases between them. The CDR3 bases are TGTGCCAGCAGTTTCCTGGGGCGGACGGATAATTCACCCCTCCACTTT. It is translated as CASSFLGRTDNSPLHF.

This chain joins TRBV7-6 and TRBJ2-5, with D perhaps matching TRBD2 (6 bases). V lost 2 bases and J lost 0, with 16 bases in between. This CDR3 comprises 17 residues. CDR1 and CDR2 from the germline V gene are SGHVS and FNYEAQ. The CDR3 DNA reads TGTGCCAGCAGCTTACGATTGACTAGGGATCACCAAGAGACCCAGTACTTC. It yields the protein CASSLRLTRDHQETQYF.

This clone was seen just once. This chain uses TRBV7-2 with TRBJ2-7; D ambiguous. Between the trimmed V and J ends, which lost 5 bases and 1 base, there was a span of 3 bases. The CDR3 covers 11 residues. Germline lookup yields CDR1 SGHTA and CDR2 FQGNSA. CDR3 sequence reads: CASSRSYEQYF. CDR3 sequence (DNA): TGTGCCAGCAGCCGGTCCTACGAGCAGTACTTC.

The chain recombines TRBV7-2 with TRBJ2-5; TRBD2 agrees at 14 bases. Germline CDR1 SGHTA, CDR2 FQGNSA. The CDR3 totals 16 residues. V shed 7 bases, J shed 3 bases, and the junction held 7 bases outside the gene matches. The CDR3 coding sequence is TGTGCCAGCACCCCACAGGGACTAGCGGGAGAAGAGACCCAGTACTTC. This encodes CASTPQGLAGEETQYF.

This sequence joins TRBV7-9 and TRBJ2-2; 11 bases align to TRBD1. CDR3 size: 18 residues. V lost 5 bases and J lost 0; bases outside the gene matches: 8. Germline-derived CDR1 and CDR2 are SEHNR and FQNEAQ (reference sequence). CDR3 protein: CASSQPPDRGPNTGELFF. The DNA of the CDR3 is TGTGCCAGCAGCCAACCCCCGGACAGGGGGCCGAACACCGGGGAGCTGTTTTTT.

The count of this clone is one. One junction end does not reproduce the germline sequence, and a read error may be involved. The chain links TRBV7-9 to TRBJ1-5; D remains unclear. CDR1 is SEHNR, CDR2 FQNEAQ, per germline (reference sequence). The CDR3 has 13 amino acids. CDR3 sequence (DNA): TGTGCCAGCAGCTTACCCTTAGTCCAATCACTGGTTTTT. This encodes CASSLPLVQSLVF.

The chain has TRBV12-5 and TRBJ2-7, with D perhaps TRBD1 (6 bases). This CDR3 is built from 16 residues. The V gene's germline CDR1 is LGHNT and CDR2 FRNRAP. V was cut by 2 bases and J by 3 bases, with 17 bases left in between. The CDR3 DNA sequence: TGTGCTAGTGGTTTGAAACAGGGTGAATTTTTCTACGAGCAGTACTTC. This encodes CASGLKQGEFFYEQYF.

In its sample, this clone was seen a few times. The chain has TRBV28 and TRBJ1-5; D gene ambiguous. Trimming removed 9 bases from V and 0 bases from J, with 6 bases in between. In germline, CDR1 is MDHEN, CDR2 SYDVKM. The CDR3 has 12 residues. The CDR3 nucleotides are TGTGCCAGTAGAGATAGCAATCAGCCCCAGCATTTT. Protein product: CASRDSNQPQHF.

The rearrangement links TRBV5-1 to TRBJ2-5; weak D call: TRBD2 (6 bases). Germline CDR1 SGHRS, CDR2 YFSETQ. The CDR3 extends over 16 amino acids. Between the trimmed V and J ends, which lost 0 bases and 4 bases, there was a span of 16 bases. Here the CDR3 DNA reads TGCGCCAGCAGCTTGGGAACTAGCCAGTCGGGAGAGACCCAGTACTTC. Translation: CASSLGTSQSGETQYF.

In DNA form, the CDR3 reads TGTGCCAGCAGGCCAGGGGGCGCCGGGGGTCAGCCCCAGCATTTT. Protein: CASRPGGAGGQPQHF. The chain carries TRBV28 and TRBJ1-5; TRBD1 matches 8 bases. The CDR3 is 15 residues long. V shed 6 bases, J shed 6 bases, and the junction held 10 bases outside the gene matches. In germline, CDR1 is MDHEN, CDR2 SYDVKM.

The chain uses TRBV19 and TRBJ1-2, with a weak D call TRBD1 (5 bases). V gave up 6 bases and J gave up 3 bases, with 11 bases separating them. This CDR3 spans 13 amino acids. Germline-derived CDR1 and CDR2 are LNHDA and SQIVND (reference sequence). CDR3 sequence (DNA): TGTGCCAGTAGAGACGACAGAGACTATGGCTACACCTTC. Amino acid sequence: CASRDDRDYGYTF. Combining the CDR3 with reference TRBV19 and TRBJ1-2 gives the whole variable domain DGGITQSPKYLFRKEGQNVTLSCEQNLNHDAMYWYRQDPGQGLRLIYYSQIVNDFQKGDIAEGYSVSREKKESFPLTVTSAQKNPTAFYLCASRDDRDYGYTFGSGTRLTVV.

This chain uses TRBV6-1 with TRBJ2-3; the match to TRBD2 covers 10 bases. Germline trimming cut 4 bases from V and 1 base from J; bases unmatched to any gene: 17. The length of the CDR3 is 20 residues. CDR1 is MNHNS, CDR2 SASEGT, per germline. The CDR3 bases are TGTGCCAGCAGTGCTGACAAGGAGACCCCCGGACTAGCGGGCACAGATACGCAGTATTTT. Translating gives CASSADKETPGLAGTDTQYF.

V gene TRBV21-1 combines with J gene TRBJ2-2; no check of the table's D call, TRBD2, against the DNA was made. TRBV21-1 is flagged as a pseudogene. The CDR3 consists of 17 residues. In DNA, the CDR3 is TGTGCCAGCAGCATTTCTAGCGGGATCCTTGACACCGGGGAGCTGTTTTTT. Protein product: CASSISSGILDTGELFF.

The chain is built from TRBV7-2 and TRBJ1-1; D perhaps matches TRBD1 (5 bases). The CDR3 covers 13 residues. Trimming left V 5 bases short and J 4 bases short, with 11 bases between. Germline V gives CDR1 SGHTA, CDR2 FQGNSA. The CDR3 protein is CASSPREATEAFF. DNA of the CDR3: TGTGCCAGCAGCCCCAGGGAAGCCACTGAAGCTTTCTTT.

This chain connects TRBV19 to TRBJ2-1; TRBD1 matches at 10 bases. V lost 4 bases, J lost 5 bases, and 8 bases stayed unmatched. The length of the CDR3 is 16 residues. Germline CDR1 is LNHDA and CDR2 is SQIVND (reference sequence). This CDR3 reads CASSTMTGGNNNEQFF. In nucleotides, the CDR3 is TGTGCCAGTAGTACAATGACAGGGGGCAACAACAATGAGCAGTTCTTC.

CDR3 loop: CASSDPPRPSGVQETQYF. For the CDR3, the DNA is TGTGCCAGCAGTGACCCCCCCCGACCTAGCGGGGTTCAAGAGACCCAGTACTTC. The chain has TRBV25-1 and TRBJ2-5, with 9 bases that match TRBD2. The trim removed 3 bases at V and 2 bases at J, leaving 13 bases unmatched. Germline-derived CDR1 and CDR2 are MGHDK and SYGVNS. The CDR3 spans 18 residues.

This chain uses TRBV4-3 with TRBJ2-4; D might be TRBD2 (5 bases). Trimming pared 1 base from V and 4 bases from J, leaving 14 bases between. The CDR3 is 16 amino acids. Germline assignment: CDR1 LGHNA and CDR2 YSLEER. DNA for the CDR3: TGCGCCAGCAGCCAAGGCTTCGGACGGGAAAAAAACATTCAGTACTTC. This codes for CASSQGFGREKNIQYF.

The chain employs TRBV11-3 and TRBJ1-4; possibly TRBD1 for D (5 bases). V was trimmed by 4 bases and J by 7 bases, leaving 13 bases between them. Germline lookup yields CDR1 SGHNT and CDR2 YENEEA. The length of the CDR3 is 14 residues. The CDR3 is CASSSGGVGEKLFF. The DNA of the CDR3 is TGTGCCAGCAGCTCCGGGGGGGTCGGTGAAAAACTGTTTTTT. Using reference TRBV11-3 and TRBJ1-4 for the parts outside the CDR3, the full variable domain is EAGVVQSPRYKIIEKKQPVAFWCNPISGHNTLYWYLQNLGQGPELLIRYENEEAVDDSQLPKDRFSAERLKGVDSTLKIQPAELGDSAVYLCASSSGGVGEKLFFGSGTQLSVL.